A single sample gave rise to the 26 T cell receptor beta chains below, sequenced in a study of cytomegalovirus exposure and HLA in healthy donors. PCR used 60 Vbeta primers and 13 Jbeta primers. Clones were sequenced by immunoSEQ multiplex PCR, and TCRdb holds only the in-frame ones, with some missing. The table shows around 94,000 clones, with about 60% occurring only once. The material sequenced was PBMCs. Source of these receptors: a human donor in good health.

This clone was seen a single time. The gene calls are TRBV7-3 and TRBJ2-7; 13 positions match TRBD2. This CDR3 is 14 amino acids long. Germline V gene data show CDR1 as SGHTA and CDR2 as FQGTGA. J lost 6 bases, V lost 5 bases, and 4 bases had no gene match. The CDR3 bases are TGTGCCAGCAGCCTGGGACTAGCGGGAAGCGAGCAGTACTTC. Protein sequence: CASSLGLAGSEQYF.

The chain uses TRBV7-9 and TRBJ2-6, with 11 bases that match TRBD1. J gave up 3 bases and V 6 bases, and 4 bases lay outside the gene matches. CDR1 is SEHNR, CDR2 FQNEAQ, per germline (reference sequence). The CDR3 covers 16 residues. Here the CDR3 reads CASRRTGGFGANVLTF. CDR3 sequence (DNA): TGTGCCAGCAGGAGGACAGGGGGCTTTGGGGCCAACGTCCTGACTTTC.

The chain has TRBV12-5 and TRBJ1-1; D is unresolved. The CDR3 contains 17 residues. V was clipped by 3 bases and J by 3 bases, with 20 bases between them. Germline V gives CDR1 LGHNT, CDR2 FRNRAP. DNA of the CDR3: TGTGCTAGTGGTTTTTTACCGGGAGGGCTCTGGGACACTGAAGCTTTCTTT. This gives the protein CASGFLPGGLWDTEAFF.

The sample holds a few counts of this clone. The chain recombines TRBV4-2 with TRBJ2-2; TRBD2 agrees at 8 bases. The CDR3 totals 16 residues. From germline, CDR1 is LGHNA and CDR2 YNFKEQ. The V and J ends lost 4 bases and 1 base, in that order; junction bases with no gene match: 5. CDR3 in amino acids: CASSRQRGRNTGELFF. The CDR3 nucleotides are TGTGCCAGCAGCCGCCAGCGGGGGCGGAACACCGGGGAGCTGTTTTTT.

V is TRBV2 and J is TRBJ2-1; TRBD2 is a possible D gene (5 bases). CDR3 length equals 15 residues. The V gene's germline CDR1 is SNHLY and CDR2 FYNNEI. V lost 7 bases to trimming and J lost 3 bases, with 16 bases between them. This chain's CDR3 is CASTRAPEGYNEQFF. The CDR3, as DNA: TGTGCCAGCACGAGGGCCCCAGAGGGCTACAATGAGCAGTTCTTC.

This clone has just a few counts. The rearrangement joins TRBV5-1 to TRBJ2-5; 7 bases are a match to TRBD1. The CDR3 is made up of 15 amino acids. From germline, CDR1 is SGHRS and CDR2 YFSETQ. After removal of 2 bases from V and 2 bases from J, the junction contained 6 bases not matched to a gene. The CDR3 loop is CASSFGTADQETQYF. The DNA of the CDR3 is TGCGCCAGCAGCTTCGGGACAGCAGATCAAGAGACCCAGTACTTC.

The chain uses TRBV7-9 and TRBJ2-1; TRBD2 agrees at 8 bases. V trimming: 5 bases; J trimming: 0 bases; junction bases outside the gene matches: 12. Germline CDR1 reads SEHNR; CDR2 reads FQNEAQ (reference sequence). The CDR3 is 18 residues long. The CDR3 nucleotides are TGTGCCAGCAGCCCCTGGACTAGCCCCTCCGCCTCCTACAATGAGCAGTTCTTC. Translation gives CASSPWTSPSASYNEQFF.

The chain combines TRBV6-4 with TRBJ2-1; D not certain. The CDR3 length is 13 residues. The ends were cut back, 3 bases at V and 0 bases at J, with 3 bases in the middle. Germline V gene sequence: CDR1 MRHNA, CDR2 SNTAGT. CDR3 sequence reads: CASSESSYNEQFF. The CDR3 region has the DNA TGTGCCAGCAGTGAGAGCTCCTACAATGAGCAGTTCTTC.

The gene calls are TRBV7-9 and TRBJ2-1; 9 nucleotides match TRBD2. Germline-derived CDR1 and CDR2 are SEHNR and FQNEAQ (reference sequence). J was trimmed by 2 bases and V by 5 bases; bases with no gene match: 7. The CDR3 has 16 residues. CDR3 sequence (DNA): TGTGCCAGCAGCGAGGAGCTAGCGGGGCCCTACAATGAGCAGTTCTTC. Its protein product is CASSEELAGPYNEQFF.

The genes are TRBV11-3 and TRBJ2-2; D unresolved. Trimming shortened V by 1 base and J by 0 bases, and 3 bases separated the two germline ends. The length of the CDR3 is 14 residues. Germline CDR1 is SGHNT and CDR2 is YENEEA. The CDR3 nucleotides read TGTGCCAGCAGCTTAGCGGCGAACACCGGGGAGCTGTTTTTT. This translates into CASSLAANTGELFF.

The chain couples TRBV5-8 to TRBJ2-1, with TRBD2 matching 10 bases. CDR1 is SGHTS and CDR2 is YDEGEE in the germline V gene. This CDR3 is built from 18 residues. The J segment lost 4 bases and the V segment lost 4 bases, leaving 14 bases of the junction unmatched. DNA of the CDR3: TGTGCCAGCAGCCAGTTAATCGGACTAGCGGTCCTTTACAATGAGCAGTTCTTC. Protein product: CASSQLIGLAVLYNEQFF.

The chain couples TRBV28 to TRBJ1-1, with 7 bases that match TRBD1. This CDR3 has 14 amino acids. CDR1 and CDR2 from the germline V gene are MDHEN and SYDVKM. V gave up 8 bases and J gave up 6 bases; unmatched junction bases: 12. CDR3 nucleotides: TGTGCCAGCTCGCGAAAGTGGGGACAGCCTGAAGCTTTCTTT. Translated, it gives CASSRKWGQPEAFF. The variable domain in full, completed from reference TRBV28 and TRBJ1-1, reads DVKVTQSSRYLVKRTGEKVFLECVQDMDHENMFWYRQDPGLGLRLIYFSYDVKMKEKGDIPEGYSVSREKKERFSLILESASTNQTSMYLCASSRKWGQPEAFFGQGTRLTVV.

V and J are TRBV5-6 and TRBJ2-1, with TRBD2 identical over 13 bases. V lost 4 bases to trimming and J lost 0 bases; unmatched junction nucleotides: 7. CDR1 and CDR2 (germline): SGHDT, YYEEEE. The CDR3 extends over 18 amino acids. The CDR3 here is CASSPGLAGLSSYNEQFF. The CDR3 nucleotides read TGTGCCAGCAGCCCGGGACTAGCGGGACTAAGCTCCTACAATGAGCAGTTCTTC.

This clone was seen only a few times. The chain joins TRBV5-1 to TRBJ2-7, with a tentative D call TRBD1 (6 bases). Between the trimmed V and J ends, which lost 3 bases and 2 bases, there was a span of 12 bases. CDR3 size: 14 residues. Germline CDR1 reads SGHRS; CDR2 reads YFSETQ. CDR3 region: CASSSQGAAYEQYF. DNA for the CDR3: TGCGCCAGCAGCTCACAGGGTGCAGCCTACGAGCAGTACTTC.

The J gene is TRBJ2-7, the V gene TRBV2; D uncertain. Germline V gives CDR1 SNHLY, CDR2 FYNNEI. The CDR3 consists of 13 residues. V lost 2 bases and J 0 bases, leaving 5 bases between the germline ends. CDR3 bases: TGTGCCAGCAGTGAAACAGTCTCCTACGAGCAGTACTTC. It codes for CASSETVSYEQYF.

The chain employs TRBV15 and TRBJ2-1, with unresolved D. In germline, CDR1 is LNHNV, CDR2 YYDKDF (reference sequence). This CDR3 comprises 15 residues. V shed 7 bases and J shed 4 bases, with 17 bases lying between them. The chain's CDR3 is CATNSRSDPYNEQFF. In nucleotides, the CDR3 is TGTGCCACCAACTCGAGAAGCGACCCTTACAATGAGCAGTTCTTC. Using reference TRBV15 and TRBJ2-1 for the parts outside the CDR3, the full variable domain is DAMVIQNPRYQVTQFGKPVTLSCSQTLNHNVMYWYQQKSSQAPKLLFHYYDKDFNNEADTPDNFQSRRPNTSFCFLDIRSPGLGDTAMYLCATNSRSDPYNEQFFGPGTRLTVL.

The chain carries TRBV2 and TRBJ2-4, with 15 positions matching TRBD2. CDR3 length: 16 residues. Germline V lookup: CDR1 SNHLY, CDR2 FYNNEI. V lost 7 bases and J lost 4; bases outside the gene matches: 5. The CDR3, as DNA: TGTGCCAGCACCTTCGGGACTAGCGGGGGGAAAAACATTCAGTACTTC. Translation gives CASTFGTSGGKNIQYF.

The rearrangement joins TRBV28 to TRBJ1-5, with unresolved D. The CDR3 length is 15 residues. V lost 4 bases and J lost 0, with 10 bases in between. Germline loops: CDR1 MDHEN, CDR2 SYDVKM. As DNA, the CDR3 is TGTGCCAGCAGTTCGTCGGGGTATAGCAATCAGCCCCAGCATTTT. It is translated as CASSSSGYSNQPQHF. Combining the CDR3 with reference TRBV28 and TRBJ1-5 gives the whole variable domain DVKVTQSSRYLVKRTGEKVFLECVQDMDHENMFWYRQDPGLGLRLIYFSYDVKMKEKGDIPEGYSVSREKKERFSLILESASTNQTSMYLCASSSSGYSNQPQHFGDGTRLSIL.

This clone was observed a few times. The chain combines TRBV5-1 with TRBJ1-1; 9 nucleotides match TRBD1. The V gene's germline CDR1 is SGHRS and CDR2 YFSETQ. The V segment lost 6 bases and the J segment 5 bases; nucleotides outside the gene matches: 11. The CDR3 has 15 residues. CDR3 protein: CASTLEGTGWTEAFF. The CDR3 DNA follows: TGCGCCAGCACCCTAGAGGGGACAGGGTGGACTGAAGCTTTCTTT.

The rearrangement links TRBV6-1 to TRBJ2-7; TRBD1 might be the D (5 bases). The ends were cut back, 8 bases at V and 5 bases at J, with 13 bases in the middle. This CDR3 is built from 12 residues. CDR1 is MNHNS, CDR2 SASEGT, per germline. The CDR3 sequence: CASRQGRNEQYF. The CDR3 DNA follows: TGTGCCAGCCGGCAGGGAAGGAACGAGCAGTACTTC.

The chain links TRBV5-1 to TRBJ1-1, with 8 bases fitting TRBD1. The CDR3 sequence is 15 residues long. CDR1 is SGHRS and CDR2 is YFSETQ in the germline V gene. V dropped 4 bases and J dropped 1; count of bases not matched to a gene: 6. CDR3 nucleotides: TGCGCCAGCAGCCTCCCCGGGACAGGGAACACTGAAGCTTTCTTT. Its translation is CASSLPGTGNTEAFF.

Turning to this clone: This CDR3 is also generated by other DNA sequences in the sample. The CDR3 DNA is TGTGCCAGCAGCCGGGGGAACACCGGGGAGCTGTTTTTT. Amino acids: CASSRGNTGELFF. The genes are TRBV9 and TRBJ2-2; D may be TRBD2 (5 bases). The V and J ends lost 4 bases and 1 base respectively, with 5 bases between them. Germline values: CDR1 SGDLS, CDR2 YYNGEE. The CDR3 covers 13 residues.

The V call is TRBV6-5, the J call TRBJ2-1; D not certain. V gave up 1 base and J gave up 0 bases, with 7 bases separating them. There are 15 residues in the CDR3. CDR1 is MNHEY and CDR2 is SVGAGI in the germline V gene. The CDR3 coding sequence is TGTGCCAGCAGTTACTTTAGTAGCTCCTACAATGAGCAGTTCTTC. Its protein is CASSYFSSSYNEQFF.

The chain is built from TRBV9 and TRBJ1-2; 8 bases fit TRBD1. This CDR3 has 21 residues. CDR1 and CDR2 (germline): SGDLS, YYNGEE. V gave up 3 bases and J gave up 0 bases; unmatched junction bases: 22. In DNA, the CDR3 is TGTGCCAGCAGCGCCAACAGGGGGAGTAGAGTAGGAGGAGGGTCTAACTATGGCTACACCTTC. It translates to CASSANRGSRVGGGSNYGYTF.

The CDR3 DNA reads as TGTGCCAGCAGTGAATTCGATGCTCGGGATGAGCAGTTCTTC. It encodes CASSEFDARDEQFF. The rearrangement joins TRBV6-1 to TRBJ2-1, with D unresolved. CDR3 length: 14 amino acids. V was pared by 2 bases and J by 8 bases, with 13 bases between. Germline V lookup: CDR1 MNHNS, CDR2 SASEGT.

V is TRBV10-2 and J is TRBJ1-5; TRBD1 might be the D (6 bases). CDR3 length: 15 residues. The V gene lost 5 bases and the J gene lost 4 bases, with 15 bases spanning the gap. Germline V lookup: CDR1 WSHSY, CDR2 SAAADI. The CDR3, as DNA: TGCGCCAGCAGTCCAGAAGACAGGCGGAATCAGCCCCAGCATTTT. This gives the protein CASSPEDRRNQPQHF.